This T cell receptor (beta chain) was found in a study of blood T cell repertoires in COVID-19. The germline CDR1 and CDR2 sequences are SGDLS and YYNGEE. The CDR3 is made up of 13 amino acids. The ends lost 0 bases at V and 12 bases at J; junction bases unmatched: 3. Method: immunoSEQ multiplex PCR; TCRdb's copy keeps in-frame clones and lacks some. The sample contains about 53,000 clones, over 70% of which appear only once. The receptor's source is a human donor with active or convalescent COVID-19. The donor label of this sample is uncertain. The V call is TRBV9, the J call TRBJ1-5; TRBD1 matches 10 bases. The specimen sequenced was peripheral blood. CDR3 loop: CASSVGGTGDQHF. The DNA of the CDR3 is TGTGCCAGCAGCGTAGGAGGGACAGGGGACCAGCATTTT. Full variable domain (rest looked up from reference TRBV9 and TRBJ1-5): DSGVTQTPKHLITATGQRVTLRCSPRSGDLSVYWYQQSLDQGLQFLIQYYNGEERAKGNILERFSAQQFPDLHSELNLSSLELGDSALYFCASSVGGTGDQHFGDGTRLSIL.